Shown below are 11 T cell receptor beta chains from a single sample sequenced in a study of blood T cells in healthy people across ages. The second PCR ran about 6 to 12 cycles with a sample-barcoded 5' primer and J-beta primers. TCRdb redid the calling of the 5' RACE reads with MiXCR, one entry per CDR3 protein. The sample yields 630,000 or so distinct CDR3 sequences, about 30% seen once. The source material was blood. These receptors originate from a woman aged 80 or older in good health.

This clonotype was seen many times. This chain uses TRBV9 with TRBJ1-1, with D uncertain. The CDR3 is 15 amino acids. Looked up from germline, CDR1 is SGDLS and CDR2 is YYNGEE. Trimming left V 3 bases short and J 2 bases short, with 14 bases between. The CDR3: CASSESMVRNTEAFF. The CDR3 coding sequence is TGTGCCAGCAGCGAGTCAATGGTCCGAAACACTGAAGCTTTCTTT.

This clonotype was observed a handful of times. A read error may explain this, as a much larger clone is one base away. The CDR3 DNA is TGTGCCAGCAGTGCCGTGACAGGGCTCCAAGAGGCCCAGTACTTC. The encoded protein is CASSAVTGLQEAQYF. This chain links TRBV6-1 with TRBJ2-5, with 7 bases lining up with TRBD1. The CDR3 consists of 15 residues. In germline, CDR1 is MNHNS, CDR2 SASEGT.

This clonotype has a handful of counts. CDR3 nucleotides: TGTGCCAGCAGTTACTCGGGCAGGGCTCAGCCCCAGCATTTT. It translates to CASSYSGRAQPQHF. The rearrangement links TRBV6-2 or TRBV6-3 to TRBJ1-5, with a tentative D call TRBD1 (5 bases). CDR3 length: 14 amino acids. Germline V gene lookup returns CDR1 MNHEY and CDR2 SVGEGT. Trimming left V 0 bases short and J 6 bases short, with 9 bases between.

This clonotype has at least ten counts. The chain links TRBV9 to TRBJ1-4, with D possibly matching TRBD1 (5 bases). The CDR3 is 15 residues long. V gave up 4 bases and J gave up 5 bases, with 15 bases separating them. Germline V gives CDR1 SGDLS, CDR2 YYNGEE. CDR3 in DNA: TGTGCCAGCAGCAGGGACGACGAATTCAATGAAAAACTGTTTTTT. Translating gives CASSRDDEFNEKLFF.

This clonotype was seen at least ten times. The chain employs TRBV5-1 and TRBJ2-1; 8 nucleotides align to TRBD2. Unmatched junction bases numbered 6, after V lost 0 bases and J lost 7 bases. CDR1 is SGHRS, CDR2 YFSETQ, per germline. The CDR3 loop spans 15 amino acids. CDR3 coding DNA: TGCGCCAGCAGCTTGGCGAGCGGGGGTTGGAATGAGCAGTTCTTC. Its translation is CASSLASGGWNEQFF.

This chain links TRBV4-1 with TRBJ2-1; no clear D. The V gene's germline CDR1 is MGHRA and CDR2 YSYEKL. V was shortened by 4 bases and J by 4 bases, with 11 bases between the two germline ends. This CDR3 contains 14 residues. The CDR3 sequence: CASSLRTKYNEQFF. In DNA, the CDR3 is TGCGCCAGCAGCCTCCGAACTAAGTACAATGAGCAGTTCTTC.

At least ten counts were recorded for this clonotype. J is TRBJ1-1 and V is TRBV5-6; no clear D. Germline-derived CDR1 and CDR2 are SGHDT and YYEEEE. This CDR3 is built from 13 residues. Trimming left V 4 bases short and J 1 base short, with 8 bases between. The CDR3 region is CASSLDENTEAFF. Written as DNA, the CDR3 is TGTGCCAGCAGCCTGGACGAGAACACTGAAGCTTTCTTT.

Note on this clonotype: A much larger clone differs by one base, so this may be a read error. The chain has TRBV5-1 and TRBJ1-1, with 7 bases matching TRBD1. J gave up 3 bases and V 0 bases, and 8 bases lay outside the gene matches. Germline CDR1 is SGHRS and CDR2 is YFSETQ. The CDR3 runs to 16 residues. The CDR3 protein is CASSLVPGTVDTEAFF. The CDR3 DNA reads TGCGCCAGCAGCTTGGTTCCCGGGACAGTCGACACTGAAGCTTTCTTT.

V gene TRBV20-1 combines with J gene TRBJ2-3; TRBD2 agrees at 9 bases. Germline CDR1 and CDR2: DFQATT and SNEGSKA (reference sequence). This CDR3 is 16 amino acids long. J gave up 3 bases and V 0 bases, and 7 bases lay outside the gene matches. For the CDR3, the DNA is TGCAGTGCTAGAGATCTTAGCGGGAGTTGGACAGATACGCAGTATTTT. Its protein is CSARDLSGSWTDTQYF.

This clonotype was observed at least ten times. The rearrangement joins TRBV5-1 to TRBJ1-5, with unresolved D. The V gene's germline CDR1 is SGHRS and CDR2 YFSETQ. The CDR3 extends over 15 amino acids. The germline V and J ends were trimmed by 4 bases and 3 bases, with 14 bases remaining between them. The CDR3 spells CASSPAGLDNQPQHF. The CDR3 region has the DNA TGCGCCAGCAGCCCGGCGGGGTTGGACAATCAGCCCCAGCATTTT.

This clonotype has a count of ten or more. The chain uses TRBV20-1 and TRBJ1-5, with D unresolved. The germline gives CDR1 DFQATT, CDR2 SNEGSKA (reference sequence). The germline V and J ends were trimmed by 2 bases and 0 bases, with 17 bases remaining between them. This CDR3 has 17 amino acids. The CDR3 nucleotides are TGCAGTGCTAGAAGGCCGGGTTATAGGAATAGCAATCAGCCCCAGCATTTT. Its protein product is CSARRPGYRNSNQPQHF.